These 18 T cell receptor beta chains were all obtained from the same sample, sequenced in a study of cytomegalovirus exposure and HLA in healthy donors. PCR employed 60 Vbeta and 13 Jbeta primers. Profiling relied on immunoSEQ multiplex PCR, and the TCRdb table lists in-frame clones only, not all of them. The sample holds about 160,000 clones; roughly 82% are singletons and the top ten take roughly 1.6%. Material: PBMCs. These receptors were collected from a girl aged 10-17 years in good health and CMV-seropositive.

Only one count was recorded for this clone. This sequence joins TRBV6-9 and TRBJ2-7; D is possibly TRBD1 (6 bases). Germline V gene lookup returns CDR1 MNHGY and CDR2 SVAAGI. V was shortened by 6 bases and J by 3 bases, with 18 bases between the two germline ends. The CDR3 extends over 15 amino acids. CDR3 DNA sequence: TGTGCCAGCAGGGGCACCAAAACAGGGAACTACGAGCAGTACTTC. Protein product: CASRGTKTGNYEQYF.

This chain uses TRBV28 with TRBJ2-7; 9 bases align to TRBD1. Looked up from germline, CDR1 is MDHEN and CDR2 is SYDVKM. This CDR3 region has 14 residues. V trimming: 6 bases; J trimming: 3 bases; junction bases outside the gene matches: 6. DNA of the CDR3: TGTGCCAGCAGCCTCGGGGGACAGGGCTACGAGCAGTACTTC. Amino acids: CASSLGGQGYEQYF.

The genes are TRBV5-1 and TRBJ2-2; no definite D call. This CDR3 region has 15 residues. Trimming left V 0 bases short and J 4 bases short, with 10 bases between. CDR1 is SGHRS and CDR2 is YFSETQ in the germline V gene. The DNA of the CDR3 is TGCGCCAGCAGCTTGGCCATGATAGCCACCGGGGAGCTGTTTTTT. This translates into CASSLAMIATGELFF.

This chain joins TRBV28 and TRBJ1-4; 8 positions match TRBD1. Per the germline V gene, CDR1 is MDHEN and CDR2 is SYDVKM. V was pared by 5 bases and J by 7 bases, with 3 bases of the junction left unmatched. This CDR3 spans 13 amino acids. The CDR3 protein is CASSKDRAEKLFF. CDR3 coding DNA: TGTGCCAGCAGTAAGGACAGGGCTGAAAAACTGTTTTTT. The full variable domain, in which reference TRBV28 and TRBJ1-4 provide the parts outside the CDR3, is DVKVTQSSRYLVKRTGEKVFLECVQDMDHENMFWYRQDPGLGLRLIYFSYDVKMKEKGDIPEGYSVSREKKERFSLILESASTNQTSMYLCASSKDRAEKLFFGSGTQLSVL.

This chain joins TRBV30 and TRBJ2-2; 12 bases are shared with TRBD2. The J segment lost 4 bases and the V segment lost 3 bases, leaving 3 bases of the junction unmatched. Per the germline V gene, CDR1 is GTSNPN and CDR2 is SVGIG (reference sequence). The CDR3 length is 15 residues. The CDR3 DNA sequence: TGTGCCTGGAGGGGACTAGCGGGCCTCACCGGGGAGCTGTTTTTT. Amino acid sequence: CAWRGLAGLTGELFF.

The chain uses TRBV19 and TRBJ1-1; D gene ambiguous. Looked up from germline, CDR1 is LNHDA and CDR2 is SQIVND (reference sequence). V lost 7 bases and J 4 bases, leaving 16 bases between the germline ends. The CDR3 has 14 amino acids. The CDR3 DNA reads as TGTGCCAGTACTTCCGAGGGAAAAGTCACTGAAGCTTTCTTT. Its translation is CASTSEGKVTEAFF.

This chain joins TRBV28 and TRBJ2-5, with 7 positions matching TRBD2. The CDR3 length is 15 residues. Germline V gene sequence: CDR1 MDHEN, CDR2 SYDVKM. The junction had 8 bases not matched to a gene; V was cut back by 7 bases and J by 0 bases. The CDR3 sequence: CASKLWGGYQETQYF. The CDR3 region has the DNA TGTGCCAGCAAACTTTGGGGGGGGTACCAAGAGACCCAGTACTTC.

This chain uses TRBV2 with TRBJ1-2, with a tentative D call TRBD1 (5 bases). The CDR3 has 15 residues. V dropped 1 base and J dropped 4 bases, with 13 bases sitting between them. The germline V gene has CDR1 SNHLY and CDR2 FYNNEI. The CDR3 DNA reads TGTGCCAGCAGTGAAGGTCTGACGGGGGGCTATGGCTACACCTTC. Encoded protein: CASSEGLTGGYGYTF.

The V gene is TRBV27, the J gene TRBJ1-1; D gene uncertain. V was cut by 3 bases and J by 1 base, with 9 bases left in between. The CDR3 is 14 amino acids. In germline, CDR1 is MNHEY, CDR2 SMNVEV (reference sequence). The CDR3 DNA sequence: TGTGCCAGCAGTTTGAACAGTCCGAACACTGAAGCTTTCTTT. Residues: CASSLNSPNTEAFF.

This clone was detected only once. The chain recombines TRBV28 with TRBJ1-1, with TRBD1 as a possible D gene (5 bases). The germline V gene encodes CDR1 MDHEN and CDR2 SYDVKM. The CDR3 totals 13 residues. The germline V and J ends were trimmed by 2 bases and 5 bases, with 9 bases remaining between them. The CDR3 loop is CASSLLGGTEAFF. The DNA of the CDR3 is TGTGCCAGCAGTTTACTTGGGGGGACTGAAGCTTTCTTT.

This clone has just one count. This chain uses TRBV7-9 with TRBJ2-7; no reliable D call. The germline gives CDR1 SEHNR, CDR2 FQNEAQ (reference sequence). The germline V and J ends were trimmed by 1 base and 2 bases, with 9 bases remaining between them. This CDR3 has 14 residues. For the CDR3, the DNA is TGTGCCAGCAGCTTAGGAGTAGAAACCTACGAGCAGTACTTC. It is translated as CASSLGVETYEQYF.

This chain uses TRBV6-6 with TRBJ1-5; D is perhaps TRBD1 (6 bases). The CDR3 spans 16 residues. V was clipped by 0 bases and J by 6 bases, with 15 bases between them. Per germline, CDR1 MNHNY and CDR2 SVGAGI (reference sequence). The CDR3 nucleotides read TGTGCCAGCAGTTACTCCCCTTCTCAGGGGAGTCAGCCCCAGCATTTT. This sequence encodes CASSYSPSQGSQPQHF.

This CDR3 reads CASSFREYGYTF. The CDR3 region has the DNA TGTGCCAGCAGTTTCCGGGAATATGGCTACACCTTC. The rearrangement uses TRBV28 and TRBJ1-2; D ambiguous. The CDR3 is 12 residues long. The ends were cut back, 3 bases at V and 5 bases at J, with 7 bases in the middle. Germline values: CDR1 MDHEN, CDR2 SYDVKM.

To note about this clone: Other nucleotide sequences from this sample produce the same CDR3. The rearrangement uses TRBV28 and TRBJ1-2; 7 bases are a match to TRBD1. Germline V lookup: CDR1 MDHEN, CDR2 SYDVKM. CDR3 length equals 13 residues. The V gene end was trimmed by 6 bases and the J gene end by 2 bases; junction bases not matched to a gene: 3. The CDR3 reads CASRPGQNYGYTF. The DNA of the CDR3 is TGTGCCAGCAGGCCGGGACAGAACTATGGCTACACCTTC.

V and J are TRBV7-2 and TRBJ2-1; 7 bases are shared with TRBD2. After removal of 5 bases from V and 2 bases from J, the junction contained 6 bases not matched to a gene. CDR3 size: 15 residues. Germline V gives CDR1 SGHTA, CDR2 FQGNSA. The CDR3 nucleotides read TGTGCCAGCAGCGCCGGGGGGACCACCTACAATGAGCAGTTCTTC. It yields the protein CASSAGGTTYNEQFF. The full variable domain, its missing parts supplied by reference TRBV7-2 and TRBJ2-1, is GAGVSQSPSNKVTEKGKDVELRCDPISGHTALYWYRQSLGQGLEFLIYFQGNSAPDKSGLPSDRFSAERTGGSVSTLTIQRTQQEDSAVYLCASSAGGTTYNEQFFGPGTRLTVL.

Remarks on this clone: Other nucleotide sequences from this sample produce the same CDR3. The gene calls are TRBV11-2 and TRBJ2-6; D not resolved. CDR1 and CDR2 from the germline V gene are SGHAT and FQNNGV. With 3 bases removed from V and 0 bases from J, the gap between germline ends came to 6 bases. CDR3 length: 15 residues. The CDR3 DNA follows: TGTGCCAGCAGCTTTTTCCTCTCTGGGGCCAACGTCCTGACTTTC. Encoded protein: CASSFFLSGANVLTF.

As DNA, the CDR3 is TGTGCCAGCAGCTTAGGGAGCGGGAGTGCCTACGAGCAGTACTTC. Translated: CASSLGSGSAYEQYF. V and J are TRBV7-2 and TRBJ2-7, with 8 positions matching TRBD2. This CDR3 region has 15 residues. The ends lost 1 base at V and 2 bases at J; junction bases unmatched: 4. Germline V gene sequence: CDR1 SGHTA, CDR2 FQGNSA. The full variable domain, in which reference TRBV7-2 and TRBJ2-7 provide the parts outside the CDR3, is GAGVSQSPSNKVTEKGKDVELRCDPISGHTALYWYRQSLGQGLEFLIYFQGNSAPDKSGLPSDRFSAERTGGSVSTLTIQRTQQEDSAVYLCASSLGSGSAYEQYFGPGTRLTVT.

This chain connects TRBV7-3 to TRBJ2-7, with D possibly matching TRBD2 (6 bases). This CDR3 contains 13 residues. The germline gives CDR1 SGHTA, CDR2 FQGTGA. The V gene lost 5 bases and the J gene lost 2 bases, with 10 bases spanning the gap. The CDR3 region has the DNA TGTGCCAGCAGCCCCGGGGGACCCTACGAGCAGTACTTC. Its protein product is CASSPGGPYEQYF.